Detailed here is one T cell receptor (beta chain). This clonotype was found many times. Its antigen specificity is not known. No base quality values were provided; no much bigger clone lies one nucleotide off. Library prep was done by PCR. This sample was sequenced with an Illumina HiSeq 2500. TCR library preparation used molecular barcoding, with unique molecular identifiers applied to normalize quantification of the TCRbeta repertoire. The public reads were reprocessed in TCRdb via fastp at Q25 and MiXCR, keeping in-frame beta chains. Each CDR3 protein gets just one entry, which takes the most common genes and DNA from the rows behind it. The sample includes roughly 100,000 distinct CDR3 sequences, with more than 7% observed a single time. 6.9% of the sample comes from the top ten. This entry is derived from a study of T-cell reconstitution after alpha-beta-depleted transplantation in children (dated by TCRdb to 2015 to 2016). Some background on the complete study: T-cell immune reconstitution after TCRalphabeta/CD19-depleted allogeneic hematopoietic cell transplantation in children was quantitatively tracked in the study by means of TCR repertoire profiling.

The germline V gene encodes CDR1 SGHRS and CDR2 YFSETQ. V loses 0 bases of germline sequence and J loses 0 bases, and the interval between the two ends is 9 bases. The CDR3 sequence holds 15 residues, the cysteine and phenylalanine included. Only CDR3 DNA is held: 45 bases, read in frame from base 1. The chain uses TRBV5-1 and TRBJ1-2; no D gene can be assigned with confidence. The input for sequencing was PBMCs from the stem cell graft donor, taken from the stem cell graft. This receptor was identified in a human donor who donated a stem cell graft to a child with congenital amegakaryocytic thrombocytopenia. The CDR3 sequence is CASSLAGTANYGYTF. The sequenced DNA: TGCGCCAGCAGCTTGGCAGGAACAGCTAACTATGGCTACACCTTC.